The clone carrying this T cell receptor beta chain appeared many times. The germline gives CDR1 MGHDK, CDR2 SYGVNS. The V end lost 10 bases, the J end lost 4 bases, and 22 bases lay between the germline ends. This CDR3 comprises 15 residues. The sample belongs to a study of regulatory T cells in long-lasting Graves disease. The wider study: Patients with persistent Graves' disease had over 5 years of antithyroid drugs and persistent TSH receptor antibodies.

Libraries of TCR beta came from iRepertoire HTBI primers plus Arm-PCR of CDR3 regions. TCRdb used MiXCR to reprocess the multiplex PCR reads, holding one entry per CDR3 protein. The sample yields some 300,000 distinct CDR3 sequences, 20% to 25% seen once. As for time point: persistent/refractory GD, antithyroid drugs over 5 years with positive TRAb. PBMC RNA was the source of the TCR library. This TCR was sampled from a female donor with Graves disease. V gene TRBV25-1 combines with J gene TRBJ1-2, with D uncertain. The sample consisted of peripheral blood mononuclear cells (PBMCs), taken when the disease was refractory, from a patient treated with antithyroid drugs. This CDR3 is CATSTGHVNFYGYTF. The CDR3 bases are TGTGCCACCTCGACCGGTCATGTCAATTTCTATGGCTACACCTTC.